This TCR beta chain stems from a study of STAT5B mutations in CD4+ large granular lymphocyte leukemia. Whole-study results and caveats: No patients shared main leukemic clonotypes, though roughly 27% appeared at low frequency elsewhere.

About this clone itself: Its antigen remains unknown.

CDR1 is MNHEY and CDR2 is SVGAGI in the germline V gene. V lost 5 bases to trimming and J lost 5 bases, with 7 bases between them. CDR3 size: 12 residues. Data came from immunoSEQ multiplex PCR; TCRdb stores just in-frame clones and leaves some out. The sample has about 32,000 clones, around 85% seen once. Sequenced input: CD4+ T cells from blood buffy coats. This receptor was obtained from a human donor in good health. This chain links TRBV6-5 with TRBJ1-5; tentative D call: TRBD1 (5 bases). CDR3 sequence: CASSTRDQPQHF. CDR3 DNA sequence: TGTGCCAGCAGTACCAGGGATCAGCCCCAGCATTTT.